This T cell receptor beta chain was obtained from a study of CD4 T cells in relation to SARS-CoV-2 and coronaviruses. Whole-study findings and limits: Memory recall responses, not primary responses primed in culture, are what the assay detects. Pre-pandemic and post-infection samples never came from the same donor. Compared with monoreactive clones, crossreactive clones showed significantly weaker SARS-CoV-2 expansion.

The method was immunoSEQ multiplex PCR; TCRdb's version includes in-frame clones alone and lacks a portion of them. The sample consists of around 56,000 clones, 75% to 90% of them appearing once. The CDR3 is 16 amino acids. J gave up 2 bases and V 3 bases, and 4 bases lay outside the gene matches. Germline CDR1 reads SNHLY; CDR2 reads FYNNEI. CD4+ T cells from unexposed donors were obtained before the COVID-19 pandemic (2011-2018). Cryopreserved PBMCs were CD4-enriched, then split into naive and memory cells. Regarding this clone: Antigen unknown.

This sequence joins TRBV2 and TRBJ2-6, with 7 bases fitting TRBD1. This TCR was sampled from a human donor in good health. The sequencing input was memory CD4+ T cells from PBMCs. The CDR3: CASSDNDRAGANVLTF. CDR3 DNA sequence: TGTGCCAGCAGTGACAACGACAGGGCTGGGGCCAACGTCCTGACTTTC.